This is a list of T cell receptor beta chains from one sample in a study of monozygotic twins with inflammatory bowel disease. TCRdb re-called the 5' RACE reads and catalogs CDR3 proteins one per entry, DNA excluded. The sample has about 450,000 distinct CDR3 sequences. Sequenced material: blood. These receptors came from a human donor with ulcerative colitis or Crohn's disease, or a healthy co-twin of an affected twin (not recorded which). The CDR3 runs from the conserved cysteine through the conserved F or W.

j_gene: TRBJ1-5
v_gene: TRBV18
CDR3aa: CASSPADKPQHF

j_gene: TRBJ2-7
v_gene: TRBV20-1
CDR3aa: CSARVRSGNEQYF

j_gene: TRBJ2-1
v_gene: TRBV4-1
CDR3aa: CASSQEGVAGVYEQFF

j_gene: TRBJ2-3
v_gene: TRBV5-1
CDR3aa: CASSSPLGRSGGADTQYF

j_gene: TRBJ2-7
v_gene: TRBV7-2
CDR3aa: CASSSRKGDYEQYF

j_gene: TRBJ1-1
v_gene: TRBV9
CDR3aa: CASSETVNTEAFF

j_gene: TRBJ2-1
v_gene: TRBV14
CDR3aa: CASSQDGGVSRNEQFF

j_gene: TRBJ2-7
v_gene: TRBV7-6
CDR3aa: CASGQQTSYEQYF

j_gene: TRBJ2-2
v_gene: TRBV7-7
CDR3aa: CASSLVGGQPNTGELFF

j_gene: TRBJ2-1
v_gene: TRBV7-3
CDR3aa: CASSSAGTSGFNEQFF

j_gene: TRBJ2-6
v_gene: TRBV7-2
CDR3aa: CASSFGLAGAGGANVLTF

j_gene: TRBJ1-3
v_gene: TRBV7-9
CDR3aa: CASTRGTSGNTIYF

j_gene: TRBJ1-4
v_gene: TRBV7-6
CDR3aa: CASSPRPVLNEKLFF

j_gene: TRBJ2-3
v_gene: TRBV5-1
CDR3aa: CASSPVVPPDTQYF

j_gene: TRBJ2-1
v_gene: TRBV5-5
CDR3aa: CASRGQGAYNEQFF

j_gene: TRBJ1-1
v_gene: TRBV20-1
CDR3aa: CSASAERETGNTEAFF

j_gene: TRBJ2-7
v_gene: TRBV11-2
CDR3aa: CASSSLAGGSLGEQYF

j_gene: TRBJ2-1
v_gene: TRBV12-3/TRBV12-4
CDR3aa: CASSSGTGILDEQFF